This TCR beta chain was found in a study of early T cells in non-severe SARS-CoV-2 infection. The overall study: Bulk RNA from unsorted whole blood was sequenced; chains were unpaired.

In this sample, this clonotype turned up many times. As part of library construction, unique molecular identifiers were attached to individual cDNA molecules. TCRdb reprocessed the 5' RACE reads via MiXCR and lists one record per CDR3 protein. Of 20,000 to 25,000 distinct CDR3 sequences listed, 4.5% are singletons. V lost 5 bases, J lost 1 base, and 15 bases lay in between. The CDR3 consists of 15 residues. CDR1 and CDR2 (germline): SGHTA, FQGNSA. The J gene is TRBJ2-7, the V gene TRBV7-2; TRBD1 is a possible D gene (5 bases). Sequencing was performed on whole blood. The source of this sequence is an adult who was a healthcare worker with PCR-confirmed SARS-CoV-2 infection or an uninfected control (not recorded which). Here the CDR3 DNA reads TGTGCCAGCAGCCCGGTCAGTGGGGCGTCCTACGAGCAGTACTTC. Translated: CASSPVSGASYEQYF. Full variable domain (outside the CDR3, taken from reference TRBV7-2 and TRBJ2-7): GAGVSQSPSNKVTEKGKDVELRCDPISGHTALYWYRQSLGQGLEFLIYFQGNSAPDKSGLPSDRFSAERTGGSVSTLTIQRTQQEDSAVYLCASSPVSGASYEQYFGPGTRLTVT.